This passage covers 9 T cell receptor beta chains from one sample sequenced in a study of T-cell memory formation after mild COVID-19. TCRdb independently ran MiXCR on the 5' RACE reads; one entry per CDR3 protein. Here the sample spans 190,000 or so distinct CDR3 sequences, around 21% being singletons. Input material: PBMCs or a T cell subset sorted from them (not recorded which). Receptors were obtained from an adult woman who had mild COVID-19 (a few samples of this study predate the infection). Cell type and time point are not known.

The chain employs TRBV20-1 and TRBJ2-7; D perhaps matches TRBD1 (5 bases). Germline CDR1 DFQATT, CDR2 SNEGSKA (reference sequence). Trimming cost V 3 bases and J 3 bases, with 6 bases left between them. This CDR3 is 11 amino acids long. The DNA of the CDR3 is TGCAGTGCTAGCAGGGACTACGAGCAGTACTTC. Protein product: CSASRDYEQYF.

There are a few counts of this clonotype. V gene TRBV4-2 combines with J gene TRBJ2-2; TRBD2 matches 13 bases. V was clipped by 4 bases and J by 6 bases; unmatched bases: 5. Germline V gene sequence: CDR1 LGHNA, CDR2 YNFKEQ. The length of the CDR3 is 16 residues. The CDR3 reads CASSPGGLAGSGELFF. CDR3 coding DNA: TGTGCCAGCAGCCCTGGGGGACTAGCGGGATCCGGGGAGCTGTTTTTT.

This clonotype came up a few times. The rearrangement uses TRBV7-9 and TRBJ2-1; a weak D match, TRBD2 (5 bases). Germline assignment: CDR1 SEHNR and CDR2 FQNEAQ (reference sequence). Deletions cut 2 bases from V and 6 bases from J, with 11 bases between. The CDR3 spans 14 residues. The CDR3 bases are TGTGCCAGCAGCTTAAGAGGGAATTCCAATGAGCAGTTCTTC. Residues: CASSLRGNSNEQFF.

V is TRBV6-2 or TRBV6-3 and J is TRBJ2-7; D may be TRBD1 (5 bases). V was cut by 6 bases and J by 4 bases, with 10 bases left in between. The CDR3 sequence is 12 residues long. Germline loops: CDR1 MNHEY, CDR2 SVGEGT. The CDR3 protein is CASSPGWYEQYF. CDR3 in DNA: TGTGCCAGCAGCCCAGGGTGGTACGAGCAGTACTTC.

This clonotype appeared many times. Its ends do not fully match the called genes, so a read error is possible. The rearrangement links TRBV2 to TRBJ1-1; no definite D call. Germline V lookup: CDR1 SNHLY, CDR2 FYNNEI. CDR3 length equals 11 residues. CDR3 protein: CASRPATGAFF. The CDR3 coding sequence is TGTGCATCGAGACCGGCCACTGGAGCTTTCTTT.

This clonotype was counted between two and nine times. The chain joins TRBV18 to TRBJ2-7; D is unresolved. This CDR3 is built from 15 residues. Deletions cut 2 bases from V and 5 bases from J, with 16 bases between. In germline, CDR1 is KGHSH, CDR2 LQKENI. This chain's CDR3 is CASSPRLGRSDEQYF. CDR3 DNA: TGTGCCAGCTCACCAAGGCTTGGACGGAGCGACGAGCAGTACTTC. The variable domain in full, completed from reference TRBV18 and TRBJ2-7, reads NAGVMQNPRHLVRRRGQEARLRCSPMKGHSHVYWYRQLPEEGLKFMVYLQKENIIDESGMPKERFSAEFPKEGPSILRIQQVVRGDSAAYFCASSPRLGRSDEQYFGPGTRLTVT.

This clonotype came up a few times. V usage is TRBV29-1 and J usage is TRBJ2-5, with 12 bases fitting TRBD2. V lost 3 bases to trimming and J lost 5 bases; unmatched junction nucleotides: 7. The CDR3 contains 15 residues. Germline V gene lookup returns CDR1 SQVTM and CDR2 ANQGSEA. The CDR3: CSVDWWTSGTETQYF. Written as DNA, the CDR3 is TGCAGCGTTGATTGGTGGACTAGCGGGACGGAGACCCAGTACTTC.

The chain uses TRBV5-6 and TRBJ1-1, with 7 bases that match TRBD1. This CDR3 has 14 amino acids. CDR1 and CDR2 from the germline V gene are SGHDT and YYEEEE. Unmatched junction bases numbered 8, after V lost 4 bases and J lost 5 bases. CDR3 region: CASSPDRAETEAFF. The CDR3 DNA reads as TGTGCCAGCAGCCCCGACAGGGCGGAGACTGAAGCTTTCTTT.

In its sample, this clonotype was seen a few times. V gene TRBV19 combines with J gene TRBJ2-2, with TRBD1 as a possible D gene (5 bases). The length of the CDR3 is 13 residues. CDR1 LNHDA and CDR2 SQIVND come from the germline V gene (reference sequence). Trimming removed 9 bases from V and 3 bases from J, with 11 bases in between. In nucleotides, the CDR3 is TGTGCCAGCAATCAGGGCTACACCGGGGAGCTGTTTTTT. Its translation: CASNQGYTGELFF.